This T cell receptor (beta chain) is from a study of CD8 T cells in Susac syndrome (dated by TCRdb to about 2019). About the investigation overall: Repertoire sequencing was used to test whether CD8+ T cell activation and differentiation in Susac syndrome was antigen driven. The clonality of the CD8+ T cell repertoire was compared across approximately 12 healthy donors, some 14 Susac syndrome patients and around 15 multiple sclerosis patients.

Counted from cysteine to phenylalanine, this CDR3 has 12 amino acids. Only CDR3 DNA is held: 36 bases, read in frame from base 1. Cut back by 5 bases and 4 bases, the V and J ends lie 10 bases apart. CDR1 and CDR2, looked up from the germline V gene (reference sequence), are GTSNPN and SVGIG. RNA was extracted using the RNeasy kit, and roughly 0.5 to 1 ug of the RNA was reverse transcribed with random hexamers. The immunoSEQ multiplex PCR assay, covering 54 Vbeta and 13 Jbeta segments, was used to amplify TCR beta CDR3 regions. PCR amplification bias was corrected using a synthetic template baseline for primer optimization and computational correction. As for the authors' bioinformatics: Reads were annotated to V, D and J genes according to IMGT and were analyzed with immunoSEQ Analyzer, with only productive sequences retained. Clonality was calculated as one minus the Shannon entropy normalized by log2 of the number of productive unique sequences. Public and private clones were assessed among the 100 most prevalent clones of each patient and control. Clones were defined as Susac-specific when absent from the healthy and MS cohorts, from 1,000 to 1,100 published viral clones and from other ImmuneACCESS disease sequences. The raw public data were reprocessed by TCRdb itself: fastp quality trimming at Q25, MiXCR clonotype calling, in-frame beta chains only. Rows merge per CDR3 protein into single entries with the most common DNA and genes. V and J calls and clone size were set by TCRdb, not the authors. Present in this sample are approximately 140,000 distinct CDR3 sequences, around 94% of which were seen just once. In total, the top ten clones hold over 0.25% of the sample.

General findings and caveats noted by the study authors: The number of individuals in the TCR sequencing and HLA analysis was acknowledged as relatively small.

Worth noting for this clonotype: No antigen is known for it. Per-base quality was not reported, and no clone a single base away is much larger than it.

Peripheral blood CD8+ and CD4+ T cells from healthy donors, Susac syndrome patients and multiple sclerosis patients were profiled using high-throughput TCR beta sequencing. The healthy donors served as controls matched for age and sex. Bulk CD8+ and CD4+ T cells were purified magnetically by negative isolation, whereas CD8+ TEMRA cells were enriched by FACS. Blood was drawn into EDTA tubes, processed within 24 hours, and PBMCs were isolated by density gradient centrifugation. PBMCs intended for TCR sequencing were cryopreserved in liquid nitrogen and were subsequently thawed in a 37 degrees C water bath. The sorted or isolated CD4+, CD8+ and CD8+ TEMRA cells had a purity of 90% or higher.

The TCR comes from a human donor in good health. Material for sequencing was CD8+ T cells from PBMCs. The chain is assembled from TRBV30 and TRBJ2-3; no confident D gene assignment can be made. The CDR3 is CAWDSLSDTQYF. The DNA sequence is given as TGTGCCTGGGACTCTTTGTCAGATACGCAGTATTTT.